This is a list of T cell receptor beta chains from one sample in a study of early T cells in non-severe SARS-CoV-2 infection. TCRdb analysed the 5' RACE reads with MiXCR anew, one entry per CDR3 protein. This sample has some 38,000 distinct CDR3 sequences, with approximately 6% found just once. The material sequenced was whole blood, taken at baseline. These receptor sequences come from an adult who was a healthcare worker with PCR-confirmed SARS-CoV-2 infection or an uninfected control (not recorded which). The CDR3 runs from the conserved cysteine through the conserved F or W. D genes are given only for firm matches. Size values are once, few and many counts, or a class for expanded clones, and some rows have none.

V gene	D gene	clone size	J gene	CDR3 DNA	CDR3 protein
TRBV5-4	.	.	TRBJ2-6	TGTGCCAGCAGCCTCCCGGGGGAGCGGGGGGCCAACGTCCTGACTTTC	CASSLPGERGANVLTF
TRBV7-8	.	few	TRBJ2-7	TGTGCCAGCAGCTTAGCGGGACATTGGAACGAGCAGTACTTC	CASSLAGHWNEQYF
TRBV10-2	.	many	TRBJ1-1	TGCGCCAGCAGCGCCTTACACATAAACACTGAAGCTTTCTTT	CASSALHINTEAFF
TRBV9	TRBD2	few	TRBJ2-3	TGTGCCAGCAGCCACACCCTGAGGACTAGGCCCTTCACAGATACGCAGTATTTT	CASSHTLRTRPFTDTQYF
TRBV5-6	TRBD1	many	TRBJ2-7	TGTGCCAGCAGCCCCCAGGGGGCGGGCTACGAGCAGTACTTC	CASSPQGAGYEQYF
TRBV5-6	.	many	TRBJ2-2	TGTGCCAGCAGCGGGGGGAGAATGGACACGAACACCGGGGAGCTGTTTTTT	CASSGGRMDTNTGELFF
TRBV5-1	.	many	TRBJ1-1	TGCGCCAGCAGCTTCCGTCTTTCGGGGAACACTGAAGCTTTCTTT	CASSFRLSGNTEAFF
TRBV2	.	many	TRBJ1-2	TGTGCCAGCAGTGAAACCGGGAACCCCAAGGGAGGCTACACCTTC	CASSETGNPKGGYTF
TRBV5-6	.	many	TRBJ1-2	TGTGCCAGCAGTTCCGACGGATTTGACTATGGCTACACCTTC	CASSSDGFDYGYTF
TRBV4-1	.	few	TRBJ2-7	TGCGCCAGCAGCCAAGCCGCAGGGACCTACGAGCAGTACTTC	CASSQAAGTYEQYF
TRBV29-1	.	.	TRBJ1-1	TGCAGCGTTGGCCCCTGGAACACTGAAGCTTTCTTT	CSVGPWNTEAFF
TRBV5-1	.	many	TRBJ1-1	TGCGCCAGCGCAGGCGGAGGGGCTGAAGCTTTCTTT	CASAGGGAEAFF